The 32 T cell receptor beta chains below were found in one sample sequenced in a study of post-analysis software for immune sequencing data. The antigens of these receptors remain unknown. Each TCR beta cDNA library carried unique molecular identifiers. TCRdb re-derived calls from the PCR reads in MiXCR, one entry per CDR3 protein. Seen here are some 700,000 distinct CDR3 sequences, 55% to 60% observed once, and the top ten hold over 9%. Study-wide findings and caveats: Compared with controls, patients had more of about 5 TRBV segments, including TRBV5-6, TRBV5-1 and TRBV20-1.

The sample comprised blood. Receptor source: a girl aged 2 to 10 with multiple sclerosis.

The chain uses TRBV25-1 and TRBJ2-3, with D possibly being TRBD2 (6 bases). The germline gives CDR1 MGHDK, CDR2 SYGVNS. The CDR3 is 16 residues long. The V end was cut by 3 bases, the J end by 0 bases, with 13 bases between. The CDR3 here is CASSEGLSPSTDTQYF. CDR3 nucleotide sequence: TGTGCCAGCAGTGAGGGACTTTCTCCTAGCACAGATACGCAGTATTTT.

V and J are TRBV4-3 and TRBJ2-1, with a possible D match to TRBD2 (6 bases). V gave up 4 bases and J gave up 0 bases, with 16 bases separating them. This CDR3 has 17 amino acids. The germline gives CDR1 LGHNA, CDR2 YSLEER. This CDR3 reads CASSPFVGGSSYNEQFF. The CDR3 DNA follows: TGCGCCAGCAGCCCTTTTGTCGGGGGAAGCTCCTACAATGAGCAGTTCTTC.

The chain couples TRBV7-3 to TRBJ2-7; D remains unclear. The CDR3 runs to 13 residues. Germline V CDR1 and CDR2: SGHTA, FQGTGA. Trimming pared 3 bases from V and 0 bases from J, leaving 6 bases between. Here the CDR3 reads CASSFGYSYEQYF. The CDR3 DNA sequence: TGTGCCAGCAGCTTTGGTTACTCCTACGAGCAGTACTTC.

The rearrangement joins TRBV10-3 to TRBJ2-1, with a weak D call TRBD1 (6 bases). This CDR3 region has 15 residues. CDR1 and CDR2 from the germline V gene are ENHRY and SYGVKD. V lost 4 bases and J 7 bases, leaving 17 bases between the germline ends. CDR3 sequence reads: CAISGRRGDGNEQFF. CDR3 in DNA: TGTGCCATCAGTGGTCGCAGGGGAGATGGTAATGAGCAGTTCTTC.

The chain links TRBV5-1 to TRBJ2-3; maybe TRBD1 (8 bases). The CDR3 is 16 amino acids. Trimming stripped 2 bases from V and 5 bases from J, with 18 bases between. Germline V gives CDR1 SGHRS, CDR2 YFSETQ. The CDR3 sequence is CASSLQGDYFGDTQYF. DNA for the CDR3: TGCGCCAGCAGCTTACAGGGGGACTATTTCGGAGATACGCAGTATTTT.

This chain connects TRBV25-1 to TRBJ2-2; D gene uncertain. Germline loops: CDR1 MGHDK, CDR2 SYGVNS. The CDR3 sequence is 12 residues long. Trimming cost V 2 bases and J 6 bases, with 4 bases left between them. In DNA, the CDR3 is TGTGCCAGCAGTGAAGGGGCCGGGGAGCTGTTTTTT. Residues: CASSEGAGELFF.

The rearrangement uses TRBV19 and TRBJ1-3; the D is unclear. Germline CDR1 and CDR2: LNHDA and SQIVND (reference sequence). V was shortened by 2 bases and J by 1 base, with 6 bases between the two germline ends. The length of the CDR3 is 14 residues. CDR3 sequence reads: CASSIQISGNTIYF. The CDR3 DNA sequence: TGTGCCAGTAGTATACAGATTTCTGGAAACACCATATATTTT.

This chain links TRBV7-9 with TRBJ2-2, with 7 bases lining up with TRBD1. The CDR3 length is 16 residues. From germline, CDR1 is SEHNR and CDR2 FQNEAQ (reference sequence). V was clipped by 4 bases and J by 7 bases; unmatched bases: 12. In DNA, the CDR3 is TGTGCCAGCAGCTGGCGCGGACAGGCGCCTATCGGGGAGCTGTTTTTT. Translated, it gives CASSWRGQAPIGELFF.

This chain's CDR3 is CASSTGLAGVAKNIQYF. The CDR3 coding sequence is TGCGCCAGCAGCACGGGACTAGCGGGCGTAGCCAAAAACATTCAGTACTTC. V gene TRBV5-1 combines with J gene TRBJ2-4, with TRBD2 matching over 12 bases. V dropped 4 bases and J dropped 0; count of bases not matched to a gene: 5. This CDR3 spans 17 amino acids. Looked up from germline, CDR1 is SGHRS and CDR2 is YFSETQ.

The chain combines TRBV11-2 with TRBJ1-2; D might be TRBD1 (6 bases). V lost 5 bases to trimming and J lost 2 bases, with 18 bases between them. Germline CDR1 SGHAT, CDR2 FQNNGV. CDR3 length: 16 residues. This CDR3 is CASSHGTLEGNYGYTF. In nucleotides, the CDR3 is TGTGCCAGCAGCCATGGGACACTGGAGGGCAACTATGGCTACACCTTC.

There are a few counts of this clonotype. The CDR3 DNA follows: TGTGCCAGCAGTTGGGGCGGATCCTACGAGCAGTACTTC. Translation gives CASSWGGSYEQYF. The V gene is TRBV5-5, the J gene TRBJ2-7, with D maybe TRBD1 (5 bases). V was cut by 5 bases and J by 1 base, with 10 bases left in between. Germline V lookup: CDR1 SGHKS, CDR2 YYEKEE (reference sequence). The length of the CDR3 is 13 residues.

This clonotype was detected only a few times. The chain carries TRBV7-2 and TRBJ2-1; no firm D call. V was trimmed by 2 bases and J by 0 bases, leaving 5 bases between them. Germline V CDR1 and CDR2: SGHTA, FQGNSA. This CDR3 contains 14 residues. The CDR3 loop is CASSLYGSYNEQFF. DNA for the CDR3: TGTGCCAGCAGCTTATACGGCTCCTACAATGAGCAGTTCTTC.

This chain joins TRBV20-1 and TRBJ2-4; 9 nucleotides agree with TRBD2. The J call may be in error: the DNA end matches TRBJ2-7 better. The CDR3 is 13 residues long. Germline values: CDR1 DFQATT, CDR2 SNEGSKA (reference sequence). The CDR3 DNA sequence: TGCAGTGCCGAAGGAGCGGGAGGTAACGAGCAGTACTTC. It encodes CSAEGAGGNEQYF.

The gene calls are TRBV19 and TRBJ2-5; D ambiguous. The CDR3 has 12 residues. CDR1 LNHDA and CDR2 SQIVND come from the germline V gene (reference sequence). V was pared by 3 bases and J by 5 bases, with 7 bases between. This CDR3 reads CASSIAEETQYF. The CDR3 DNA sequence: TGTGCCAGTAGTATCGCTGAGGAGACCCAGTACTTC.

This clonotype was seen a handful of times. The V gene is TRBV29-1, the J gene TRBJ2-3; TRBD1 is a possible D gene (5 bases). Trimming removed 0 bases from V and 3 bases from J, with 16 bases in between. This CDR3 contains 16 residues. Germline assignment: CDR1 SQVTM and CDR2 ANQGSEA. DNA for the CDR3: TGCAGCGTTGAAGACAGGGATGTGATCCTGACAGATACGCAGTATTTT. It encodes CSVEDRDVILTDTQYF.

The sample holds a few counts of this clonotype. The chain recombines TRBV7-2 with TRBJ2-7; TRBD2 aligns across 8 bases. CDR3 length equals 15 residues. Trimming cost V 0 bases and J 2 bases; bases outside gene matches: 3. Germline CDR1 and CDR2: SGHTA and FQGNSA. CDR3 nucleotides: TGTGCCAGCAGCTTAGCTAGCGGGATCACCTACGAGCAGTACTTC. It yields the protein CASSLASGITYEQYF.

The genes are TRBV6-5 and TRBJ1-2, with 7 bases matching TRBD1. The germline CDR1 and CDR2 sequences are MNHEY and SVGAGI. Trimming removed 6 bases from V and 5 bases from J; junction bases left unmatched: 9. The CDR3 is made up of 14 amino acids. Written as DNA, the CDR3 is TGTGCCAGCAGGTCCGGGACAGACTCATATGGCTACACCTTC. Its translation: CASRSGTDSYGYTF.

The V gene is TRBV7-9, the J gene TRBJ1-2; TRBD1 is a possible D gene (6 bases). V dropped 5 bases and J dropped 7 bases, with 17 bases sitting between them. The CDR3 covers 14 residues. Germline V gene lookup returns CDR1 SEHNR and CDR2 FQNEAQ (reference sequence). The CDR3 sequence is CASSPDLQTGGYTF. The CDR3 region has the DNA TGTGCCAGCAGCCCCGACTTACAGACAGGTGGCTACACCTTC.

V and J are TRBV20-1 and TRBJ1-1; D is unclear. The germline V gene has CDR1 DFQATT and CDR2 SNEGSKA (reference sequence). The CDR3 contains 14 residues. V was pared by 5 bases and J by 0 bases, with 13 bases between. The CDR3 loop is CSAPYSPLNTEAFF. In DNA form, the CDR3 reads TGCAGTGCTCCGTACAGCCCTCTGAACACTGAAGCTTTCTTT.

This chain links TRBV6-5 with TRBJ2-3, with D possibly TRBD2 on 6 matching bases. The germline V and J ends were trimmed by 0 bases and 0 bases, with 7 bases remaining between them. The CDR3 totals 15 residues. In germline, CDR1 is MNHEY, CDR2 SVGAGI. CDR3 DNA: TGTGCCAGCAGTTACTCGGGACTCAGCACAGATACGCAGTATTTT. Encoded protein: CASSYSGLSTDTQYF.

V is TRBV12-3 or TRBV12-4 and J is TRBJ1-6; no clear D gene. The ends were cut back, 5 bases at V and 7 bases at J, with 12 bases in the middle. The CDR3 loop spans 14 amino acids. The CDR3 reads CASSLTFMNSPLHF. CDR3 bases: TGTGCCAGCAGTCTGACTTTTATGAATTCACCCCTCCACTTT.

This clonotype was seen a single time. This rearrangement joins TRBV5-5 to TRBJ2-3; 11 positions agree with TRBD2. This CDR3 is built from 15 residues. From germline, CDR1 is SGHKS and CDR2 YYEKEE (reference sequence). V was clipped by 5 bases and J by 3 bases; unmatched bases: 5. CDR3 DNA sequence: TGTGCCAGCAGAGTTTTAGCGGGAGGGACAGATACGCAGTATTTT. It encodes CASRVLAGGTDTQYF.

This clonotype was observed once. J is TRBJ1-1 and V is TRBV5-1, with D hard to call. This CDR3 is 18 amino acids long. V shed 2 bases and J shed 6 bases, with 26 bases lying between them. From germline, CDR1 is SGHRS and CDR2 YFSETQ. The chain's CDR3 is CASSFRIPHFTGIAEAFF. The CDR3 DNA sequence: TGCGCCAGCAGCTTCCGCATACCCCACTTTACCGGGATAGCTGAAGCTTTCTTT. The full variable domain, with the rest looked up from reference TRBV5-1 and TRBJ1-1, is KAGVTQTPRYLIKTRGQQVTLSCSPISGHRSVSWYQQTPGQGLQFLFEYFSETQRNKGNFPGRFSGRQFSNSRSEMNVSTLELGDSALYLCASSFRIPHFTGIAEAFFGQGTRLTVV.

The rearrangement joins TRBV12-3 or TRBV12-4 to TRBJ2-3; the match to TRBD1 covers 9 bases. The CDR3 extends over 14 amino acids. The V gene end was trimmed by 5 bases and the J gene end by 6 bases; junction bases not matched to a gene: 6. Written as DNA, the CDR3 is TGTGCCAGCAGTCTTCGACAGGGGGACGATACGCAGTATTTT. This codes for CASSLRQGDDTQYF.

The V call is TRBV15, the J call TRBJ2-1; 9 positions match TRBD2. Per germline, CDR1 LNHNV and CDR2 YYDKDF (reference sequence). The ends lost 6 bases at V and 5 bases at J; junction bases unmatched: 8. The length of the CDR3 is 15 residues. CDR3 residues: CATSGRTSVDNEQFF. DNA of the CDR3: TGTGCCACCAGTGGACGGACTAGCGTAGACAATGAGCAGTTCTTC.

This clonotype was seen only a few times. This chain joins TRBV25-1 and TRBJ2-1, with D unresolved. Germline-derived CDR1 and CDR2 are MGHDK and SYGVNS. This CDR3 has 14 amino acids. V was cut by 5 bases and J by 4 bases, with 12 bases left in between. The CDR3 nucleotides read TGTGCCAGCAGTCCAGGCCTATCTTACAATGAGCAGTTCTTC. Its translation is CASSPGLSYNEQFF. Complete variable domain (other parts from reference TRBV25-1 and TRBJ2-1): EADIYQTPRYLVIGTGKKITLECSQTMGHDKMYWYQQDPGMELHLIHYSYGVNSTEKGDLSSESTVSRIRTEHFPLTLESARPSHTSQYLCASSPGLSYNEQFFGPGTRLTVL.

This sequence joins TRBV5-1 and TRBJ2-5; D is perhaps TRBD2 (5 bases). Germline CDR1 reads SGHRS; CDR2 reads YFSETQ. The CDR3 runs 15 residues. Trimming cost V 0 bases and J 7 bases, with 16 bases left between them. In DNA, the CDR3 is TGCGCCAGCAGCTTGGATTTCGTAGCGCCTGGGACCCAGTACTTC. Its translation: CASSLDFVAPGTQYF.

The chain recombines TRBV4-3 with TRBJ1-1; TRBD1 aligns across 7 bases. V dropped 0 bases and J dropped 3; count of bases not matched to a gene: 7. This CDR3 has 16 residues. Germline V gene lookup returns CDR1 LGHNA and CDR2 YSLEER. The CDR3: CASSQEGGARDTEAFF. For the CDR3, the DNA is TGCGCCAGCAGCCAAGAAGGGGGCGCGAGGGACACTGAAGCTTTCTTT.

Only a few counts were recorded for this clonotype. V usage is TRBV29-1 and J usage is TRBJ2-5; D might be TRBD1 (5 bases). Germline V gene sequence: CDR1 SQVTM, CDR2 ANQGSEA. The length of the CDR3 is 12 residues. Trimming cost V 4 bases and J 2 bases, with 8 bases left between them. The CDR3 coding sequence is TGCAGCGTTGTAGACAGACAAGAGACCCAGTACTTC. Translated, it gives CSVVDRQETQYF.

This chain joins TRBV25-1 and TRBJ1-2, with 7 bases matching TRBD1. The CDR3 length is 14 residues. V lost 5 bases, J lost 7 bases, and 10 bases stayed unmatched. Germline V gives CDR1 MGHDK, CDR2 SYGVNS. The CDR3 spells CASSPDRVSFGYTF. CDR3 sequence (DNA): TGTGCCAGCAGTCCTGACAGGGTCTCGTTTGGCTACACCTTC.

The V gene is TRBV5-1, the J gene TRBJ2-7, with D perhaps matching TRBD2 (6 bases). This CDR3 spans 14 amino acids. CDR1 is SGHRS, CDR2 YFSETQ, per germline. Between the trimmed V and J ends, which lost 0 bases and 5 bases, there was a span of 12 bases. Written as DNA, the CDR3 is TGCGCCAGCAGCTTGGGGACTAATTCACACGAGCAGTACTTC. Protein: CASSLGTNSHEQYF.

This clonotype was picked up many times. The chain uses TRBV29-1 and TRBJ2-6; 11 bases are a match to TRBD1. CDR1 and CDR2 (germline): SQVTM, ANQGSEA. The CDR3 spans 13 residues. The trim removed 4 bases at V and 11 bases at J, leaving 4 bases unmatched. The CDR3 sequence is CSVGRGQGDVLTF. The CDR3, as DNA: TGCAGCGTTGGGCGGGGACAGGGGGACGTCCTGACTTTC.